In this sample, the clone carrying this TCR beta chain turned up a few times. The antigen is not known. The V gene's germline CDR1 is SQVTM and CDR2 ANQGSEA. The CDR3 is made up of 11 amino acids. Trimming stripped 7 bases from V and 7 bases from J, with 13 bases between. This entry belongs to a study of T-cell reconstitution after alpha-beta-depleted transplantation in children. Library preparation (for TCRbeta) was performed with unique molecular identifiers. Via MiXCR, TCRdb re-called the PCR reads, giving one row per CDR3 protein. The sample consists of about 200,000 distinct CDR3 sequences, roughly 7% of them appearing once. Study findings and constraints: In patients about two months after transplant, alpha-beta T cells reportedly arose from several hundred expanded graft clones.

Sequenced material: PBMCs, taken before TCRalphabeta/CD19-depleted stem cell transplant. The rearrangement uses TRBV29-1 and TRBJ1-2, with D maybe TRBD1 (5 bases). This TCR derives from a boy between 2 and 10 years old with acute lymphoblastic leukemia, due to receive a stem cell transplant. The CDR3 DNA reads TGCAGCGCCCCCGGGACGGCTGGCTACACCTTC. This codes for CSAPGTAGYTF.